A single sample gave rise to the 24 T cell receptor beta chains below, sequenced in a study of cytomegalovirus exposure and HLA in healthy donors. Repertoires were generated with immunoSEQ multiplex PCR, while TCRdb's copy carries only in-frame clones and drops some. The data show 85,000 to 130,000 clones, less than 90% seen once. Input material: PBMCs. These receptors were collected from a woman between 18 and 29 years old in good health and CMV-seropositive.

The chain links TRBV19 to TRBJ2-5, with TRBD2 as a possible D gene (7 bases). V shed 0 bases and J shed 5 bases, with 16 bases lying between them. Germline loops: CDR1 LNHDA, CDR2 SQIVND (reference sequence). This CDR3 is 16 amino acids long. The CDR3 nucleotides read TGTGCCAGTAGTATAGAGGACAGCGGGGCAAGGGAGACCCAGTACTTC. Residues: CASSIEDSGARETQYF.

The chain is built from TRBV4-2 and TRBJ1-2; perhaps TRBD1 as D (5 bases). The germline CDR1 and CDR2 sequences are LGHNA and YNFKEQ. This CDR3 comprises 17 residues. Trimming took 1 base from V and 5 from J, leaving 20 bases between them. The CDR3, as DNA: TGTGCCAGCAGCCAAGCGGTGGTGGGGGACTTAGGGTATGGCTACACCTTC. Translated: CASSQAVVGDLGYGYTF.

This sequence joins TRBV7-2 and TRBJ1-6; no clear D. This CDR3 region has 15 residues. The germline V and J ends were trimmed by 2 bases and 12 bases, with 17 bases remaining between them. CDR1 is SGHTA and CDR2 is FQGNSA in the germline V gene. CDR3 region: CASSLFSGQSGPLHF. The CDR3 DNA is TGTGCCAGCAGCTTATTTTCCGGGCAGAGCGGACCCCTCCACTTT.

This chain links TRBV6-5 with TRBJ2-7; 9 nucleotides agree with TRBD1. The CDR3 contains 13 residues. V shed 4 bases and J 7 bases; nucleotides not matched to a gene: 5. Germline CDR1 MNHEY, CDR2 SVGAGI. The CDR3 DNA reads as TGTGCCAGCAGTTCGCGGACAGGGGCTGAGCAGTACGTC. Its translation is CASSSRTGAEQYV.

V and J are TRBV5-1 and TRBJ2-1; D is unresolved. The ends were cut back, 2 bases at V and 0 bases at J, with 12 bases in the middle. The CDR3 has 16 amino acids. From germline, CDR1 is SGHRS and CDR2 YFSETQ. The CDR3 region has the DNA TGCGCCAGCAGCTTTGATAGCCAGAGCTCCTACAATGAGCAGTTCTTC. It encodes CASSFDSQSSYNEQFF.

This clone was observed a single time. The V and J genes are TRBV2 and TRBJ2-7; TRBD1 might be the D (6 bases). The germline V gene has CDR1 SNHLY and CDR2 FYNNEI. Between the trimmed V and J ends, which lost 6 bases and 6 bases, there was a span of 15 bases. The CDR3 runs to 13 residues. The CDR3 DNA reads as TGTGCCAGCAGGGGGACATGGTCGGCCGAGCAGTACGTC. This encodes CASRGTWSAEQYV.

The chain joins TRBV2 to TRBJ2-5, with 7 bases identical to TRBD1. The CDR3 runs to 14 residues. Germline V gene lookup returns CDR1 SNHLY and CDR2 FYNNEI. V shed 5 bases, J shed 4 bases, and the junction held 7 bases outside the gene matches. The CDR3 DNA is TGTGCCAGCAGTCCAGGGGGAATCGGAGAGACCCAGTACTTC. It specifies CASSPGGIGETQYF. Complete variable domain (other parts from reference TRBV2 and TRBJ2-5): EPEVTQTPSHQVTQMGQEVILRCVPISNHLYFYWYRQILGQKVEFLVSFYNNEISEKSEIFDDQFSVERPDGSNFTLKIRSTKLEDSAMYFCASSPGGIGETQYFGPGTRLLVL.

This clone was seen a handful of times. The J gene is TRBJ2-7, the V gene TRBV27; TRBD1 agrees at 9 bases. This CDR3 contains 15 residues. Germline V gene sequence: CDR1 MNHEY, CDR2 SMNVEV (reference sequence). Unmatched junction bases numbered 7, after V lost 3 bases and J lost 4 bases. The CDR3 loop is CASSFRGQGRYEQYF. CDR3 bases: TGTGCCAGCAGTTTCCGTGGACAGGGGAGATACGAGCAGTACTTC.

The chain couples TRBV6-6 to TRBJ2-1; 11 nucleotides align to TRBD2. The CDR3 is 15 amino acids. The junction had 4 bases not matched to a gene; V was cut back by 5 bases and J by 4 bases. CDR1 is MNHNY and CDR2 is SVGAGI in the germline V gene (reference sequence). The CDR3 loop reads CASSDSGGEYNEQFF. The CDR3 region has the DNA TGTGCCAGCAGTGATAGCGGGGGGGAATACAATGAGCAGTTCTTC.

The chain is built from TRBV5-6 and TRBJ2-7, with 8 nucleotides matching TRBD1. The germline gives CDR1 SGHDT, CDR2 YYEEEE. The V gene end was trimmed by 6 bases and the J gene end by 1 base; junction bases not matched to a gene: 6. The CDR3 covers 14 residues. CDR3 in DNA: TGTGCCAGCACAACAGGGGGTAGTTCCTACGAGCAGTACGTC. Its translation: CASTTGGSSYEQYV.

The chain combines TRBV7-8 with TRBJ1-5, with 9 bases fitting TRBD1. The CDR3 extends over 16 amino acids. The J segment lost 6 bases and the V segment lost 5 bases, leaving 11 bases of the junction unmatched. CDR1 is SGHVS and CDR2 is FQNEAQ in the germline V gene. CDR3 bases: TGTGCCAGCAGCACTCTATCACAGGGGGCTCGTCAGCCCCAGCATTTT. The encoded protein is CASSTLSQGARQPQHF.

This rearrangement joins TRBV7-9 to TRBJ1-3; tentatively, D is TRBD1 (5 bases). This CDR3 is built from 14 residues. V shed 1 base and J shed 8 bases, with 12 bases lying between them. Germline V gene lookup returns CDR1 SEHNR and CDR2 FQNEAQ (reference sequence). In DNA, the CDR3 is TGTGCCAGCAGCTTAGGAGTCAGGGCGGACACCATATATTTT. Encoded protein: CASSLGVRADTIYF. Full variable domain (outside the CDR3, taken from reference TRBV7-9 and TRBJ1-3): DTGVSQNPRHKITKRGQNVTFRCDPISEHNRLYWYRQTLGQGPEFLTYFQNEAQLEKSRLLSDRFSAERPKGSFSTLEIQRTEQGDSAMYLCASSLGVRADTIYFGEGSWLTVV.

The genes are TRBV4-1 and TRBJ1-2; D may be TRBD1 (5 bases). V was shortened by 1 base and J by 0 bases, with 9 bases between the two germline ends. Germline V gene lookup returns CDR1 MGHRA and CDR2 YSYEKL. This CDR3 is 15 amino acids long. CDR3 loop: CASSQASQANYGYTF. In nucleotides, the CDR3 is TGCGCCAGCAGCCAAGCGTCACAGGCTAACTATGGCTACACCTTC.

V and J are TRBV1 and TRBJ1-6. TRBV1 is described as a pseudogene. This CDR3 has 15 amino acids. CDR3 in DNA: TGCACCAGCAGCCAGAGACGGGAGAATAATTCACCCCTCCACTTT. As protein: CTSSQRRENNSPLHF.

V is TRBV7-8 and J is TRBJ2-7; D is unresolved. V shed 5 bases and J shed 6 bases, with 20 bases lying between them. CDR1 SGHVS and CDR2 FQNEAQ come from the germline V gene. The CDR3 has 15 residues. The CDR3 spells CASSEDRNSVSEQYF. The DNA of the CDR3 is TGTGCCAGCAGCGAGGATAGGAATTCGGTGTCCGAGCAGTACTTC.

The rearrangement links TRBV29-1 to TRBJ2-2; a possible D gene is TRBD2 (5 bases). Trimming shortened V by 2 bases and J by 8 bases, and 12 bases separated the two germline ends. Germline values: CDR1 SQVTM, CDR2 ANQGSEA. The CDR3 is made up of 13 amino acids. The CDR3 DNA reads TGCAGCGTTGAAAGGCAGAAGCGGGGGGAGCTGTTTTTT. It specifies CSVERQKRGELFF.

V gene TRBV7-9 combines with J gene TRBJ2-1, with a possible D match to TRBD2 (5 bases). CDR3 length: 14 residues. The ends were cut back, 0 bases at V and 10 bases at J, with 13 bases in the middle. The V gene's germline CDR1 is SEHNR and CDR2 FQNEAQ (reference sequence). The CDR3 loop is CASSLAPGEGEQFF. The CDR3 bases are TGTGCCAGCAGCTTAGCCCCCGGGGAAGGGGAGCAGTTCTTC.

V is TRBV7-9 and J is TRBJ1-2; 8 nucleotides agree with TRBD1. The V gene end was trimmed by 6 bases and the J gene end by 3 bases; junction bases not matched to a gene: 9. Germline values: CDR1 SEHNR, CDR2 FQNEAQ (reference sequence). The length of the CDR3 is 15 residues. The CDR3 protein is CASSSGQGPHYGYTF. The CDR3 DNA reads as TGTGCCAGCAGTTCAGGACAGGGCCCTCACTATGGCTACACCTTC.

This chain's CDR3 is CASSVGTAGTGELFF. CDR3 coding DNA: TGTGCCAGCAGCGTAGGGACAGCGGGGACCGGGGAGCTGTTTTTT. This chain connects TRBV9 to TRBJ2-2, with TRBD2 as a possible D gene (7 bases). V dropped 0 bases and J dropped 5 bases, with 11 bases sitting between them. This CDR3 has 15 amino acids. Per the germline V gene, CDR1 is SGDLS and CDR2 is YYNGEE.

The gene calls are TRBV9 and TRBJ2-5; 11 positions agree with TRBD1. The J segment lost 4 bases and the V segment lost 4 bases, leaving 9 bases of the junction unmatched. The V gene's germline CDR1 is SGDLS and CDR2 YYNGEE. This CDR3 region has 16 residues. The CDR3 loop reads CASSTQGTGGRETQYF. The CDR3 DNA reads TGTGCCAGCAGCACCCAAGGGACAGGGGGGCGAGAGACCCAGTACTTC.

The rearrangement links TRBV4-2 to TRBJ2-1; 12 bases are shared with TRBD2. The V gene's germline CDR1 is LGHNA and CDR2 YNFKEQ. J lost 8 bases, V lost 1 base, and 3 bases had no gene match. There are 15 residues in the CDR3. The CDR3 sequence: CASSQGTSGGYEQFF. In DNA form, the CDR3 reads TGTGCCAGCAGCCAAGGAACTAGCGGGGGGTATGAGCAGTTCTTC.

V usage is TRBV9 and J usage is TRBJ2-3; D possibly corresponds to TRBD1 (6 bases). Trimming removed 3 bases at V and 1 base at J, with 6 bases between. The germline V gene has CDR1 SGDLS and CDR2 YYNGEE. CDR3 length: 13 amino acids. CDR3 bases: TGTGCCAGCAGCGGGACAGGCACAGATACGCAGTATTTT. Amino acids: CASSGTGTDTQYF.

J is TRBJ1-5 and V is TRBV19; D remains unclear. The length of the CDR3 is 15 residues. The V gene lost 3 bases and the J gene lost 1 base, with 10 bases spanning the gap. CDR1 is LNHDA and CDR2 is SQIVND in the germline V gene (reference sequence). As DNA, the CDR3 is TGTGCCAGTAGTATGTACGGGATCAGCAATCAGCCCCAGCATTTT. Its translation: CASSMYGISNQPQHF.

This sequence joins TRBV25-1 and TRBJ2-1; TRBD2 matches at 10 bases. The CDR3 is 17 residues long. The germline gives CDR1 MGHDK, CDR2 SYGVNS. After removal of 1 base from V and 2 bases from J, the junction contained 5 bases not matched to a gene. In nucleotides, the CDR3 is TGTGCCAGCAGTGAATGGGAGCGGGGGGGCCCCTACAATGAGCAGTTCTTC. Its protein is CASSEWERGGPYNEQFF.